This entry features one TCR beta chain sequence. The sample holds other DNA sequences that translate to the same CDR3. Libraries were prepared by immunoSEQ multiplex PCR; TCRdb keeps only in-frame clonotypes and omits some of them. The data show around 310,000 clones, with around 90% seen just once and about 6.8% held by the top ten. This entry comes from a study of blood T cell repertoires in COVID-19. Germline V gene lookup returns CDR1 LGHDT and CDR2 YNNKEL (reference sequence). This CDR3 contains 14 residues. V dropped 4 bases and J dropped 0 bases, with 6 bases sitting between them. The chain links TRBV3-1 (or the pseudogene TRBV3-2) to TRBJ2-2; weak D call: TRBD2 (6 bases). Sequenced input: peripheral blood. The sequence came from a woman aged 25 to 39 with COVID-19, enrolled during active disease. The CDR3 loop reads CASSRDSNTGELFF. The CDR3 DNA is TGTGCCAGCAGCCGGGACTCGAACACCGGGGAGCTGTTTTTT.